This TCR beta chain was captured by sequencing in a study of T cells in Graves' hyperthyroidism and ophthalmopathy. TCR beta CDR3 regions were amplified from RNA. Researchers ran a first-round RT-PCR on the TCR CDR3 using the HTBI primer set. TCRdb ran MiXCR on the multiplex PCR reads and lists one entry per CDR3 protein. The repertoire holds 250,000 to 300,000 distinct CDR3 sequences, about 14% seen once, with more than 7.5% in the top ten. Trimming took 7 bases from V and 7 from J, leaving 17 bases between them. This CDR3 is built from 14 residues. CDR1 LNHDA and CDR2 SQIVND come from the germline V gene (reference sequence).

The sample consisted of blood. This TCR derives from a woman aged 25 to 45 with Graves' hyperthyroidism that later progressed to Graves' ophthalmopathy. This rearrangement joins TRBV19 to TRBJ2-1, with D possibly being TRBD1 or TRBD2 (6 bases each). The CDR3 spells CASMEWGATNEQFF. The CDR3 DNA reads TGTGCCAGTATGGAGTGGGGGGCAACAAATGAGCAGTTCTTC. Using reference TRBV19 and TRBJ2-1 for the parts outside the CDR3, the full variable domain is DGGITQSPKYLFRKEGQNVTLSCEQNLNHDAMYWYRQDPGQGLRLIYYSQIVNDFQKGDIAEGYSVSREKKESFPLTVTSAQKNPTAFYLCASMEWGATNEQFFGPGTRLTVL.